This TCR beta chain was found in a study of monozygotic twins with inflammatory bowel disease. UMIs containing a 6-nucleotide sample barcode were added via template switching. TCRdb re-called the 5' RACE reads; every CDR3 protein appears as one record, without DNA. Its table records about 300,000 distinct CDR3 sequences. Findings and limits, study-wide: Heterogeneous immunosuppressive treatment regimens may have introduced variability into patient repertoires. A reduction in TCRbeta diversity (inverse Simpson) was seen in IBD patients relative to healthy co-twins.

Notes on this clonotype: The antigen is unknown.

Whole blood served as the source of total RNA, and no T cell sorting took place. Germline V gene data show CDR1 as MNHEY and CDR2 as SMNVEV (reference sequence). The CDR3 loop spans 17 amino acids. This sequence joins TRBV27 and TRBJ2-6; with no DNA, the TCRdb D assignment of TRBD1 cannot be verified. The clonotype comes from a human donor with ulcerative colitis or Crohn's disease, or a healthy co-twin of an affected twin (not recorded which). Sequencing used blood. The CDR3 sequence: CASSRTGGAGGANVLTF. Using reference TRBV27 and TRBJ2-6 for the parts outside the CDR3, the full variable domain is EAQVTQNPRYLITVTGKKLTVTCSQNMNHEYMSWYRQDPGLGLRQIYYSMNVEVTDKGDVPEGYKVSRKEKRNFPLILESPSPNQTSLYFCASSRTGGAGGANVLTFGAGSRLTVL.